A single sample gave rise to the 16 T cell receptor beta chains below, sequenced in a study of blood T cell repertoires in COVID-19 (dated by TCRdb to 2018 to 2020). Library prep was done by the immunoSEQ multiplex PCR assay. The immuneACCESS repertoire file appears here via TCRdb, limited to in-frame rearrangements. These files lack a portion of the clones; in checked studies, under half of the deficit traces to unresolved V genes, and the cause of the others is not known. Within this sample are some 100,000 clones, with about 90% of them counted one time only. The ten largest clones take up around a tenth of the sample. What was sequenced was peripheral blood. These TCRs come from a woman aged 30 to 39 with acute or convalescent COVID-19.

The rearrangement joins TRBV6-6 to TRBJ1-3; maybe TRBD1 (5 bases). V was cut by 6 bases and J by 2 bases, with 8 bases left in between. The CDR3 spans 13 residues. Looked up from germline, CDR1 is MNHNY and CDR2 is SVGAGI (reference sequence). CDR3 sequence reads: CASSSGTGNTIYF. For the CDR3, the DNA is TGTGCCAGCAGCTCAGGGACTGGAAACACCATATATTTT.

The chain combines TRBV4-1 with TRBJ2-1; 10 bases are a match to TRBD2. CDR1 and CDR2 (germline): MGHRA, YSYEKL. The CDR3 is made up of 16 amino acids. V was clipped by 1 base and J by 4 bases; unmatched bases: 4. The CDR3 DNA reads TGCGCCAGCAGCCAAGTCCTAGCGGGGGCATACAATGAGCAGTTCTTC. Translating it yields CASSQVLAGAYNEQFF.

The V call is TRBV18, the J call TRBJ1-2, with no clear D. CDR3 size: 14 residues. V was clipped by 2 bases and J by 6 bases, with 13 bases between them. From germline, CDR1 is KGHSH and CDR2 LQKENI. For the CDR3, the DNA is TGTGCCAGCTCACCAACGGGGTTGAGGAATGGCTACACCTTC. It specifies CASSPTGLRNGYTF.

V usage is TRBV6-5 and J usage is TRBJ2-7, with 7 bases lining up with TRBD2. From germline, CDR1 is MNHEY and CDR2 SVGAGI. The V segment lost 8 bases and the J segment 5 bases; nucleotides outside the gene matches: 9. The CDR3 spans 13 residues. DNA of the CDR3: TGTGCCAGCGGCCGACTAGCCCCAGACGAGCAGTACTTC. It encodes CASGRLAPDEQYF.

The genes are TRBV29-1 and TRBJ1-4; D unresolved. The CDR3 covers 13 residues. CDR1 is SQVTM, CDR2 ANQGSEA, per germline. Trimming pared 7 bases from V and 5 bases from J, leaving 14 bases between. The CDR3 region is CSALGRVNEKLFF. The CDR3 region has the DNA TGCAGCGCCCTCGGCCGGGTAAATGAAAAACTGTTTTTT.

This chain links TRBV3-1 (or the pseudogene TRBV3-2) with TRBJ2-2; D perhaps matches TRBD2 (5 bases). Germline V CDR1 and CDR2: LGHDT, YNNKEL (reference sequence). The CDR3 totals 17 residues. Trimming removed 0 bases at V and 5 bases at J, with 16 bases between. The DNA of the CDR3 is TGTGCCAGCAGCCAAGAGGCAGGAGGCTTGTTTACCGGGGAGCTGTTTTTT. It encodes CASSQEAGGLFTGELFF.

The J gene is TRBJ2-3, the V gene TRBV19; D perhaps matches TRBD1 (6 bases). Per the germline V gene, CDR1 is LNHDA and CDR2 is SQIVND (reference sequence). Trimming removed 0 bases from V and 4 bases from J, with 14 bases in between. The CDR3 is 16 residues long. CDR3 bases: TGTGCCAGTAGTATAGATCACCAGGGGAACGCAGATACGCAGTATTTT. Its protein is CASSIDHQGNADTQYF.

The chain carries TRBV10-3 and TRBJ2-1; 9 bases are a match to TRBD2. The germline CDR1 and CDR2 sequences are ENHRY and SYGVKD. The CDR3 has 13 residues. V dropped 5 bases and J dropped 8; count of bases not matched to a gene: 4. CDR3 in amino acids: CAISPIAGDEQFF. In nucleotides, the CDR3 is TGTGCCATCAGTCCCATAGCGGGGGATGAGCAGTTCTTC.

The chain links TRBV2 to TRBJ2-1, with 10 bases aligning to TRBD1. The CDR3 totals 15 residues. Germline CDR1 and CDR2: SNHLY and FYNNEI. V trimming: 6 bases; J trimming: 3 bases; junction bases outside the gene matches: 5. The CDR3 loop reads CASRETGGRYNEQFF. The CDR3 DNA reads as TGTGCCAGCAGGGAGACAGGGGGCCGCTACAATGAGCAGTTCTTC.

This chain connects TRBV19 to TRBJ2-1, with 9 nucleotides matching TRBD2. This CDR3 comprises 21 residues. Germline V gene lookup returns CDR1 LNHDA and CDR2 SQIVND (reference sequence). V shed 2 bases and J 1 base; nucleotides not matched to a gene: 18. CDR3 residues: CASSIRGSGGSYLGSYNEQFF. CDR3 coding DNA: TGTGCCAGTAGTATAAGGGGAAGCGGGGGGTCCTACCTTGGGTCCTACAATGAGCAGTTCTTC.

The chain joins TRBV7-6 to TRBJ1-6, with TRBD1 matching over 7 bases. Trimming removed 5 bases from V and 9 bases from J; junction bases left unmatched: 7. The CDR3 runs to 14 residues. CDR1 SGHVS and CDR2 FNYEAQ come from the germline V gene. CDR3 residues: CASSPGQRSSPLHF. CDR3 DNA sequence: TGTGCCAGCAGCCCGGGACAGCGAAGTTCACCCCTCCACTTT.

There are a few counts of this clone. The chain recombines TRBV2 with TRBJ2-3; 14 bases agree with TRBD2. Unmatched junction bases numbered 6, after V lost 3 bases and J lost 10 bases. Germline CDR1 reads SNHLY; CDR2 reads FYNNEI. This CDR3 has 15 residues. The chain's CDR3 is CASSETSGGAVAQYF. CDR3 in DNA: TGTGCCAGCAGTGAGACTAGCGGGGGGGCCGTGGCGCAGTATTTT. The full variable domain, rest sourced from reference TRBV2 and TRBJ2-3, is EPEVTQTPSHQVTQMGQEVILRCVPISNHLYFYWYRQILGQKVEFLVSFYNNEISEKSEIFDDQFSVERPDGSNFTLKIRSTKLEDSAMYFCASSETSGGAVAQYFGPGTRLTVL.

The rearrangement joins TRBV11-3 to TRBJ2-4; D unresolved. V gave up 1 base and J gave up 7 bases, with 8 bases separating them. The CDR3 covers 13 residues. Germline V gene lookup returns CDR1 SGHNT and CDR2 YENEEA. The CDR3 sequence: CASSLGGFNIQYF. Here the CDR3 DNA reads TGTGCCAGCAGCTTAGGTGGCTTTAACATTCAGTACTTC.

CDR3 sequence reads: CASSEAVYGYTF. The CDR3 nucleotides read TGTGCCAGCAGTGAAGCCGTCTATGGCTACACCTTC. The chain uses TRBV6-1 and TRBJ1-2; D call uncertain. V was shortened by 0 bases and J by 4 bases, with 3 bases between the two germline ends. CDR3 length: 12 residues. CDR1 and CDR2 (germline): MNHNS, SASEGT.

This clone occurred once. In DNA, the CDR3 is TGTGCCAGCAGCCCTTACGCGACTAGCCAAGACGAGCAGTACTTC. It encodes CASSPYATSQDEQYF. V usage is TRBV7-3 and J usage is TRBJ2-7, with 7 bases fitting TRBD2. The CDR3 is 15 residues long. The V segment lost 5 bases and the J segment 5 bases; nucleotides outside the gene matches: 12. Germline V gene sequence: CDR1 SGHTA, CDR2 FQGTGA.

CDR3 protein: CASTGTSRYNEQFF. As DNA, the CDR3 is TGTGCCAGCACAGGGACTAGCAGATACAATGAGCAGTTCTTC. This rearrangement joins TRBV2 to TRBJ2-1; 9 nucleotides match TRBD2. Unmatched junction bases numbered 5, after V lost 7 bases and J lost 4 bases. The germline CDR1 and CDR2 sequences are SNHLY and FYNNEI. CDR3 size: 14 residues.